A selection of T cell receptor beta chains follows, all from one sample in a study of CD8 T cells in ankylosing spondylitis. From the 5' RACE reads, TCRdb called clonotypes with MiXCR, one entry per CDR3 protein. The sample lists tens of thousands of distinct CDR3 sequences, 10% occurring once. Specimen: blood, either unsorted or a sorted T cell fraction (not recorded which). The source is a male donor with ankylosing spondylitis or in good health (not recorded which). CDR3s leave out the opening cysteine and the closing phenylalanine or tryptophan.

>TRBV7-3|TRBJ2-3
ASSLAGTGTDTQY
>TRBV2|TRBJ2-3
ASSPGLAGGPYTDTQY
>TRBV7-6|TRBJ2-1
ASSLASGHPPSYNEQF
>TRBV24-1|TRBJ2-1
AAADSGGSEQF
>TRBV19|TRBJ1-5
ASKQGEQPQH
>TRBV3-1|TRBJ2-7
ASSHGGLPSGTTSYEQY
>TRBV6-1|TRBJ2-7
ASTQPGGSYEQY
>TRBV19|TRBJ2-5
ASSIADGKETQY
>TRBV20-1|TRBJ2-5
SAPDRVRGETQY
>TRBV4-2|TRBJ1-1
ASGTQGQGGQAF
>TRBV12-3/TRBV12-4|TRBJ2-7
ASSRGQGSDEQY
>TRBV2|TRBJ1-2
ASGLKAGTGHGYT
>TRBV6-5|TRBJ1-1
ASSYSMNTEAF
>TRBV19|TRBJ2-5
ASSIRYQETQY
>TRBV5-1|TRBJ2-1
ASSLVYRADEQF
>TRBV15|TRBJ1-2
ATSRSLTGGYT
>TRBV5-1|TRBJ2-2
ASTRERNTGELF